This T cell receptor beta chain was retrieved from a study of molecular identifiers for immune sequencing clone quantification. From the PCR reads, TCRdb called clonotypes with MiXCR, one entry per CDR3 protein. The data show under 2,500 distinct CDR3 sequences, 24% seen once. By share, this clonotype ranks as medium-sized. For naive CD8 T cells, sorting used the CD8+CD4-CCR7+CD45RA+ phenotype. CDR1 is SQVTM, CDR2 ANQGSEA, per germline. The CDR3 sequence is 13 residues long. Trimming stripped 5 bases from V and 1 base from J, with 12 bases between. V and J are TRBV29-1 and TRBJ2-7; D remains ambiguous. Sequencing was performed on naive CD8+ T cells from blood, with Jurkat cell RNA spiked in. Subset: FACS-sorted CD8+CD4-CCR7+CD45RA+ naive T cells. The origin of this receptor is a human donor in good health. Some libraries in this study had Jurkat cell RNA spiked in. The CDR3: CSVRVHLSYEQYF. CDR3 coding DNA: TGCAGCGTTCGGGTACATCTATCCTACGAGCAGTACTTC.